This T cell receptor (beta chain) was captured in a study of monozygotic twins with inflammatory bowel disease. After re-calling the 5' RACE reads, TCRdb lists one entry per CDR3 protein, DNA absent. This listing includes nearly 450,000 distinct CDR3 sequences. Sequenced material: blood. The sequence came from a human donor with ulcerative colitis or Crohn's disease, or a healthy co-twin of an affected twin (not recorded which).

CDR3: CASSLGGSSRFQETQYF. The chain uses TRBV7-2 and TRBJ2-5; no DNA is available, so the TRBD1 call from TCRdb remains unchecked. Germline-derived CDR1 and CDR2 are SGHTA and FQGNSA. The CDR3 length is 17 residues.